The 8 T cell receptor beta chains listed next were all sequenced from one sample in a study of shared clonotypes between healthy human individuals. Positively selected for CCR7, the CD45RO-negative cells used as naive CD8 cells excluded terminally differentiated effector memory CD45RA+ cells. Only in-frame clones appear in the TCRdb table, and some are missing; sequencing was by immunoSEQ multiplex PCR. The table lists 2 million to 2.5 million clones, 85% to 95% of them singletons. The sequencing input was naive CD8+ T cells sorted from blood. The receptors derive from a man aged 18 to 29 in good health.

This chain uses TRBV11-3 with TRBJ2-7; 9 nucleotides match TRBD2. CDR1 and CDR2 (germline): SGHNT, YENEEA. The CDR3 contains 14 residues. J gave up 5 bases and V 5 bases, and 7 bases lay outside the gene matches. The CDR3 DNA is TGTGCCAGCAGCCTCTCAGCGGGAGGTGACGAGCAGTACTTC. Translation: CASSLSAGGDEQYF.

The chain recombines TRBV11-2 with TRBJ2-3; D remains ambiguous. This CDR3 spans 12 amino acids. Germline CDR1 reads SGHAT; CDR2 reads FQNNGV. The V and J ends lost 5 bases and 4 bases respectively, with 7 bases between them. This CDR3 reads CASSGDPDTQYF. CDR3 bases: TGTGCCAGCAGCGGAGATCCAGATACGCAGTATTTT.

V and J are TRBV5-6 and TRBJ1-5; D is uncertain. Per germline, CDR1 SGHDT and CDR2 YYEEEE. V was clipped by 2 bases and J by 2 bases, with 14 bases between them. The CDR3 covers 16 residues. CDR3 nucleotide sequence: TGTGCCAGCAGCTTAGGAACGAGTTGGGGCAATCAGCCCCAGCATTTT. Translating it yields CASSLGTSWGNQPQHF.

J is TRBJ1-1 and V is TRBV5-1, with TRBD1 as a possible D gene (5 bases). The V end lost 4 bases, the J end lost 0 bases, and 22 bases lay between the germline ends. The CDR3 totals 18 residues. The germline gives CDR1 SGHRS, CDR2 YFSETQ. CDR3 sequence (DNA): TGCGCCAGCAGCGACGGGACCATCTCTTCGGGCATGAACACTGAAGCTTTCTTT. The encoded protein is CASSDGTISSGMNTEAFF.

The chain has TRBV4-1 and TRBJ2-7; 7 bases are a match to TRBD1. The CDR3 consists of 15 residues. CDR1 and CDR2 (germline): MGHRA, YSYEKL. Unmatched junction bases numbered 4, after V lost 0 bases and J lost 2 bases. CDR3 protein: CASSQDSGTAYEQYF. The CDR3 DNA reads TGCGCCAGCAGCCAAGATTCCGGGACAGCCTACGAGCAGTACTTC.

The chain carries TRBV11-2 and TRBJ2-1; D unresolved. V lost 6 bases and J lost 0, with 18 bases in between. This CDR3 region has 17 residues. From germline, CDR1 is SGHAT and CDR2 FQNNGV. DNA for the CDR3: TGTGCCAGCAGACTGGGCGCTGCTCAGAGCTCCTACAATGAGCAGTTCTTC. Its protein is CASRLGAAQSSYNEQFF.

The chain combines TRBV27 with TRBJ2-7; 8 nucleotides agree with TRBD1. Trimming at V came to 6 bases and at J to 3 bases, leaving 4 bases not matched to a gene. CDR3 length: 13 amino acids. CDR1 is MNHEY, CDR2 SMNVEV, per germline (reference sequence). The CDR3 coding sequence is TGTGCCAGCAGCCGACAGGGGAACTACGAGCAGTACTTC. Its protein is CASSRQGNYEQYF.

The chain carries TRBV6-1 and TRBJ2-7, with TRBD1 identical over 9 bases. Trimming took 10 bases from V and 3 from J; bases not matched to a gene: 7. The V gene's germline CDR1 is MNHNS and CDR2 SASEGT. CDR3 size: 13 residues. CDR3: CATGTGPFYEQYF. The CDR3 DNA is TGTGCCACCGGGACAGGGCCATTCTACGAGCAGTACTTC.